A selection of T cell receptor beta chains follows, all from one sample in a study of Ad26.COV2.S vaccination and SARS-CoV-2 variants. TCRdb's table, derived via immunoSEQ multiplex PCR, lists solely in-frame clones and lacks some. In the table there are 300,000 to 400,000 clones, 80% to 90% of which are singletons. The input for sequencing was peripheral blood, taken in a trial of Ad26.COV2.S vaccine versus placebo. These receptors were obtained from a person between 18 and 65 years old who received the Ad26.COV2.S COVID-19 vaccine or a placebo. Both conserved end residues are part of each CDR3. Fields, in order: clone size, D gene, V gene, J gene, CDR3 protein, CDR3 DNA. The D gene is left open where the match is weak. Not every row has a clone size; where given, it reads once, few, many or a size class.

>NA|NA|TRBV9|TRBJ1-2
CASSVGIDYGYTF
TGTGCCAGCAGCGTAGGGATAGACTATGGCTACACCTTC
>NA|NA|TRBV2|TRBJ1-1
CASSEEGGASNTEAFF
TGTGCCAGCAGTGAAGAAGGCGGGGCTTCGAACACTGAAGCTTTCTTT
>NA|NA|TRBV3-1/TRBV3-2|TRBJ1-1
CASSHDHQGRTEAFF
TGTGCCAGCAGCCACGACCACCAGGGTCGGACTGAAGCTTTCTTT
>NA|NA|TRBV5-1|TRBJ2-7
CASSPLAATEQYF
TGCGCCAGCAGCCCATTAGCGGCGACCGAGCAGTACTTC
>NA|NA|TRBV23-1|TRBJ1-2
CAASDNPGEVGYTF
TGCGCCGCCTCGGATAACCCAGGAGAGGTAGGCTACACCTTC
>once|NA|TRBV15|TRBJ2-1
CATSRVGGNNEQFF
TGTGCCACCAGCAGAGTAGGGGGGAACAATGAGCAGTTCTTC
>NA|TRBD1|TRBV5-1|TRBJ2-7
CASSLFVDRGREQYF
TGCGCCAGCAGCTTGTTCGTAGACAGGGGTCGCGAGCAGTACTTC
>NA|NA|TRBV18|TRBJ1-5
CASSPSGGDQPQHF
TGTGCCAGCTCACCATCGGGGGGGGACCAGCCCCAGCATTTT
>NA|NA|TRBV3-1/TRBV3-2|TRBJ2-2
CASSQEGGGNTGELFF
TGTGCCAGCAGCCAAGAAGGGGGGGGAAACACCGGGGAGCTGTTTTTT
>NA|TRBD1|TRBV5-4|TRBJ2-1
CASSRSPGTGHYNEQFF
TGTGCCAGCAGCCGTTCCCCCGGGACAGGGCACTACAATGAGCAGTTCTTC
>NA|NA|TRBV5-6|TRBJ1-5
CASSFRAGNQPQHF
TGTGCCAGCAGCTTTCGGGCAGGAAATCAGCCCCAGCATTTT
>NA|NA|TRBV7-9|TRBJ2-1
CASSFANPVAGALNEQFF
TGTGCCAGCAGCTTCGCCAACCCTGTGGCGGGGGCGCTTAATGAGCAGTTCTTC
>NA|NA|TRBV2|TRBJ1-4
CASSDREKLFF
TGTGCCAGCAGTGATCGTGAAAAACTGTTTTTT
>NA|NA|TRBV5-5|TRBJ2-3
CASTTTSASDTQYF
TGTGCCAGCACCACCACCTCGGCGTCAGATACGCAGTATTTT
>NA|NA|TRBV7-9|TRBJ2-1
CASSLHNEQFF
TGTGCCAGCAGCTTGCACAATGAGCAGTTCTTC
>NA|NA|TRBV9|TRBJ2-4
CASSVGPSKNIQYF
TGTGCCAGCAGCGTAGGACCGAGCAAAAACATTCAGTACTTC
>NA|NA|TRBV4-2|TRBJ1-2
CASSQDLRYSIGYTF
TGTGCCAGCAGCCAAGATCTTCGTTACAGTATAGGCTACACCTTC
>NA|NA|TRBV11-2|TRBJ2-5
CASSPGRDGETQYF
TGTGCCAGCAGCCCGGGAAGGGACGGGGAGACCCAGTACTTC
>NA|NA|TRBV7-2|TRBJ2-7
CASSLNTIGEQYF
TGTGCCAGCAGCTTGAATACCATTGGCGAGCAGTACTTC
>NA|NA|TRBV5-4|TRBJ1-2
CASSVPTEGVYGYTF
TGTGCCAGCAGCGTCCCGACCGAGGGGGTCTATGGCTACACCTTC
>NA|NA|TRBV3-1/TRBV3-2|TRBJ1-6
CASSHLADRSYNSPLHF
TGTGCCAGCAGCCATCTCGCGGACAGATCGTATAATTCACCCCTCCACTTT
>NA|NA|TRBV3-1/TRBV3-2|TRBJ1-1
CASSQGTATTSEAFF
TGTGCCAGCAGCCAGGGTACGGCAACAACTTCTGAAGCTTTCTTT
>NA|NA|TRBV19|TRBJ1-3
CASSIDLTARNTIYF
TGTGCCAGTAGTATAGATCTGACAGCGCGAAACACCATATATTTT
>once|NA|TRBV29-1|TRBJ1-4
CSVVLVQGLYATNEKLFF
TGCAGCGTTGTTTTAGTCCAGGGCCTTTACGCAACTAATGAAAAACTGTTTTTT
>NA|TRBD1|TRBV28|TRBJ2-1
CASSLWRGQSSYNEQFF
TGTGCCAGCAGTTTATGGAGGGGACAGAGCTCCTACAATGAGCAGTTCTTC
>NA|NA|TRBV7-3|TRBJ2-5
CASSAQGTLETQYF
TGTGCCAGCAGCGCTCAGGGAACCCTGGAGACCCAGTACTTC
>once|NA|TRBV4-1|TRBJ2-3
CASSQSLFTDTQYF
TGCGCCAGCAGCCAAAGCCTATTCACAGATACGCAGTATTTT
>NA|TRBD1|TRBV4-1|TRBJ1-5
CASSQAPLTGSDSNQPQHF
TGCGCCAGCAGCCAGGCGCCTCTGACAGGGTCGGATAGCAATCAGCCCCAGCATTTT
>NA|NA|TRBV28|TRBJ1-5
CASSLSRDQPQHF
TGTGCCAGCAGTTTATCCAGGGATCAGCCCCAGCATTTT
>NA|TRBD1|TRBV6-2/TRBV6-3|TRBJ1-1
CASSRTGGTEAFF
TGTGCCAGCAGTCGGACAGGGGGCACTGAAGCTTTCTTT
>NA|NA|TRBV14|TRBJ1-1
CASSQFPNTEAFF
TGTGCCAGCAGCCAATTCCCGAACACTGAAGCTTTCTTT
>NA|TRBD1|TRBV19|TRBJ1-2
CASTPMTGRAPINYGYTF
TGTGCCAGTACTCCTATGACAGGGAGGGCGCCTATAAATTATGGCTACACCTTC
>NA|NA|TRBV28|TRBJ2-5
CASSAPTGSLQETQYF
TGTGCCAGCAGTGCTCCTACAGGAAGTTTACAAGAGACCCAGTACTTC
>NA|NA|TRBV5-1|TRBJ2-1
CASSLVGDSYNEQFF
TGCGCCAGCAGCTTGGTGGGGGACTCCTACAATGAGCAGTTCTTC
>NA|TRBD1|TRBV15|TRBJ1-2
CATSGYQGGGNYGYTF
TGTGCCACCAGCGGATATCAGGGGGGCGGCAACTATGGCTACACCTTC
>NA|NA|TRBV9|TRBJ1-4
CASSVEAAATNEKLFF
TGTGCCAGCAGCGTAGAAGCGGCCGCAACTAATGAAAAACTGTTTTTT
>NA|NA|TRBV19|TRBJ2-2
CASSIARTHTGELFF
TGTGCCAGTAGTATAGCCAGGACCCACACCGGGGAGCTGTTTTTT
>NA|TRBD1|TRBV20-1|TRBJ1-1
CSASYGQGDTEAFF
TGCAGTGCTAGTTATGGGCAGGGGGACACTGAAGCTTTCTTT
>NA|NA|TRBV7-2|TRBJ1-4
CASSLTGIGEKLFF
TGTGCCAGCAGCTTAACAGGGATTGGTGAAAAACTGTTTTTT
>NA|NA|TRBV6-1|TRBJ2-2
CASSEGPETGELFF
TGTGCCAGCAGTGAAGGCCCTGAGACCGGGGAGCTGTTTTTT
>NA|NA|TRBV11-2|TRBJ2-2
CASSLGGGGELFF
TGTGCCAGCAGCTTAGGGGGTGGCGGGGAGCTGTTTTTT
>few|NA|TRBV7-2|TRBJ1-5
CASSPSPGSNQPQHF
TGTGCCAGCAGCCCAAGTCCAGGGAGCAATCAGCCCCAGCATTTT
>NA|NA|TRBV7-9|TRBJ2-2
CASSLVRTGELFF
TGTGCCAGCAGCTTAGTTAGGACCGGGGAGCTGTTTTTT
>NA|NA|TRBV19|TRBJ2-5
CASSPAQETQYF
TGTGCCAGTTCGCCAGCCCAAGAGACCCAGTACTTC
>NA|TRBD1|TRBV6-5|TRBJ2-7
CASNPGQNYEQYF
TGTGCCAGCAATCCGGGACAGAACTACGAGCAGTACTTC
>NA|NA|TRBV5-1|TRBJ2-1
CASSLSQNNEQFF
TGCGCCAGCAGCTTGTCACAGAACAATGAGCAGTTCTTC
>few|TRBD1|TRBV19|TRBJ1-6
CASSPGDREDSPLHF
TGTGCCAGTAGTCCCGGGGACAGGGAAGATTCACCCCTCCACTTT
>NA|NA|TRBV9|TRBJ2-1
CASSGRYNEQFF
TGTGCCAGCAGCGGAAGATACAATGAGCAGTTCTTC
>NA|NA|TRBV29-1|TRBJ1-2
CSVRGHGYTF
TGCAGCGTCCGGGGGCATGGCTACACCTTC
>NA|NA|TRBV5-6|TRBJ2-2
CASSLDERRNTGELFF
TGTGCCAGCAGCTTGGATGAGCGGAGGAACACCGGGGAGCTGTTTTTT
>NA|NA|TRBV6-4|TRBJ2-7
CASSARFGTLPYRASDEQYF
TGTGCCAGCAGCGCCCGTTTCGGGACCCTACCCTACCGGGCCTCCGACGAGCAGTACTTC
>NA|NA|TRBV19|TRBJ2-3
CASSNVLRGDTQYF
TGTGCCAGTAGTAACGTGTTACGGGGAGATACGCAGTATTTT
>NA|TRBD1|TRBV7-8|TRBJ2-7
CASSLASDRALPYEQYF
TGTGCCAGCAGCTTAGCGTCAGACAGGGCCTTACCCTACGAGCAGTACTTC